These 3 T cell receptor beta chains were sequenced from one sample in a study of T cell changes during pregnancy in multiple sclerosis. Method: immunoSEQ multiplex PCR; TCRdb's copy keeps in-frame clones and lacks some. The repertoire consists of around 33,000 clones, with about 87% occurring once and the leading ten covering around 3.3%. This sample comprised CD8+ T cells from peripheral blood mononuclear cells, obtained in the third trimester of pregnancy. These receptors all stem from a female donor with multiple sclerosis, enrolled in a pregnancy study.

The chain couples TRBV6-4 to TRBJ2-3; possible D gene TRBD2, 6 bases. CDR1 is MRHNA and CDR2 is SNTAGT in the germline V gene. With 0 bases removed from V and 3 bases from J, the gap between germline ends came to 13 bases. This CDR3 has 16 amino acids. CDR3 region: CASSDSPGGETDTQYF. In DNA form, the CDR3 reads TGTGCCAGCAGTGACTCTCCGGGCGGGGAGACAGATACGCAGTATTTT.

The CDR3 reads CAISDPAGVYEQYF. The CDR3 bases are TGTGCCATCAGTGATCCCGCTGGAGTTTACGAGCAGTACTTC. This rearrangement joins TRBV10-3 to TRBJ2-7; no firm D call. CDR1 and CDR2 from the germline V gene are ENHRY and SYGVKD. The CDR3 has 14 amino acids. The V end was cut by 3 bases, the J end by 4 bases, with 13 bases between.

This chain links TRBV4-3 with TRBJ2-1; perhaps TRBD2 as D (7 bases). Trimming took off 4 bases at V and 6 bases at J, with 19 bases between the two ends. This CDR3 contains 16 residues. CDR1 and CDR2 (germline): LGHNA, YSLEER. The CDR3 nucleotides are TGCGCCAGCAGCCGACACCTCGGGGGGCCGGTCAATGAGCAGTTCTTC. As protein: CASSRHLGGPVNEQFF.